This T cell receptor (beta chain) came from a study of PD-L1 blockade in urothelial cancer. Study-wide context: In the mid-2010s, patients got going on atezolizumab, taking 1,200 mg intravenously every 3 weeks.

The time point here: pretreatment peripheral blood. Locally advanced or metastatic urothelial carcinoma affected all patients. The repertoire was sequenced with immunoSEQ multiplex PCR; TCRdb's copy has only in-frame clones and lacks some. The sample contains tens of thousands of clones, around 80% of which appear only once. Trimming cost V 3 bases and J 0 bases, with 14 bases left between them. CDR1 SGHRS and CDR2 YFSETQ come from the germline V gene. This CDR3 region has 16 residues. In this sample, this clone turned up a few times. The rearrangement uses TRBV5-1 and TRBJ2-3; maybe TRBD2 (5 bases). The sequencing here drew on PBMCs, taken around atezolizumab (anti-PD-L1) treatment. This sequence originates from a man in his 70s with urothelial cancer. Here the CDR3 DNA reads TGCGCCAGCAGCTCGCGGACTGCGACTAGCACAGATACGCAGTATTTT. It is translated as CASSSRTATSTDTQYF.